The subject of this entry is one T cell receptor beta chain. Trimming removed 0 bases from V and 1 base from J, with 9 bases in between. CDR3 length: 15 residues. Germline V lookup: CDR1 SGHDN, CDR2 FVKESK. TCRdb independently ran MiXCR on the 5' RACE reads; one entry per CDR3 protein. The sample lists some 150,000 distinct CDR3 sequences, less than 25% seen once, with roughly a quarter in the top ten. This record comes from a study of T-cell memory formation after mild COVID-19. This TCR came from an adult woman who had mild COVID-19 (a few samples of this study predate the infection). Cell type and time point are not known. This rearrangement joins TRBV14 to TRBJ1-1; no reliable D call. The sample consisted of PBMCs or a T cell subset sorted from them (not recorded which). The CDR3 sequence is CASSQEARWNTEAFF. For the CDR3, the DNA is TGTGCCAGCAGCCAAGAGGCCAGGTGGAACACTGAAGCTTTCTTT.